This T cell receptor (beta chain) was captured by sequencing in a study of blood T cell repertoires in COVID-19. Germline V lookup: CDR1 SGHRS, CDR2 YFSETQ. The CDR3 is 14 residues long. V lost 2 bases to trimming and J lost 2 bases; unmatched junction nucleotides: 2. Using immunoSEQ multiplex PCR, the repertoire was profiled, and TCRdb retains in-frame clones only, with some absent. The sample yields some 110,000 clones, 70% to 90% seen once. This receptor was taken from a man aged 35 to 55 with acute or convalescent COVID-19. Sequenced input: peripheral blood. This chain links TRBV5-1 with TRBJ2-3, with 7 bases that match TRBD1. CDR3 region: CASSLQGFTDTQYF. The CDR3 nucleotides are TGCGCCAGCAGCTTACAGGGGTTCACAGATACGCAGTATTTT. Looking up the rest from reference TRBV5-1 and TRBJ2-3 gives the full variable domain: KAGVTQTPRYLIKTRGQQVTLSCSPISGHRSVSWYQQTPGQGLQFLFEYFSETQRNKGNFPGRFSGRQFSNSRSEMNVSTLELGDSALYLCASSLQGFTDTQYFGPGTRLTVL.